The 3 T cell receptor beta chains listed next were all sequenced from one sample in a study of low-dose radiotherapy and immunotherapy resistance in tumors. The time point is: before trial treatment. cDNA synthesis used a TRAV/TRBV-specific primer set for both chains. PCR amplification of the TCRs was performed with Phusion for 15 to 25 PCR cycles, and it relied on a constant-region primer together with a V-primer adapter. TCRdb independently ran MiXCR on the reads; one entry per CDR3 protein. The sample consists of tens of thousands of distinct CDR3 sequences, 9.4% of them appearing once. The specimen was PBMCs, collected before treatment. These receptors were taken from a male donor with prostate cancer.

This clonotype appeared many times. This sequence joins TRBV13 and TRBJ1-2, with D possibly being TRBD1 (5 bases). This CDR3 is 14 amino acids long. V lost 7 bases and J 3 bases, leaving 15 bases between the germline ends. Looked up from germline, CDR1 is PRHDT and CDR2 is FYEKMQ (reference sequence). Written as DNA, the CDR3 is TGTGCCAGCATCCGCACCGGGGGATACTATGGCTACACCTTC. It encodes CASIRTGGYYGYTF.

This clonotype showed up many times. CDR3 loop: CASSQDETGGYEQYF. DNA for the CDR3: TGTGCCAGCAGCCAAGATGAGACAGGGGGTTACGAGCAGTACTTC. The J gene is TRBJ2-7, the V gene TRBV4-2, with TRBD1 matching 9 bases. The CDR3 has 15 amino acids. From germline, CDR1 is LGHNA and CDR2 YNFKEQ. Losses at the gene ends were 0 bases for V and 4 bases for J; bases not matched to a gene: 4.

This clonotype occurred many times. The rearrangement links TRBV7-3 to TRBJ2-6, with D uncertain. CDR1 and CDR2 (germline): SGHTA, FQGTGA. This CDR3 region has 15 residues. V was trimmed by 5 bases and J by 5 bases, leaving 13 bases between them. CDR3 sequence: CASSQDGYWANVLTF. CDR3 DNA sequence: TGTGCCAGCAGCCAAGACGGATATTGGGCCAACGTCCTGACTTTC.